What follows are 25 T cell receptor beta chains derived from one specimen sequenced in a study of T cell responses to AZD1222 COVID-19 vaccine. The table came from immunoSEQ multiplex PCR; TCRdb's copy has only in-frame clones and leaves some out. The sample holds over 110,000 clones, roughly 90% seen once. The material was peripheral blood, obtained on day 0 of AZD1222 vaccination. The receptors stem from an adult in good health.

The chain joins TRBV7-2 to TRBJ2-7, with no clear D. This CDR3 region has 13 residues. Germline-derived CDR1 and CDR2 are SGHTA and FQGNSA. Trimming removed 0 bases at V and 0 bases at J, with 3 bases between. The CDR3 loop reads CASSLAGSYEQYF. The CDR3 DNA reads TGTGCCAGCAGCTTAGCGGGCTCCTACGAGCAGTACTTC.

This chain connects TRBV29-1 to TRBJ1-3; D might be TRBD1 (5 bases). The CDR3 is 16 amino acids. Per the germline V gene, CDR1 is SQVTM and CDR2 is ANQGSEA. Between the trimmed V and J ends, which lost 6 bases and 4 bases, there was a span of 22 bases. CDR3 amino acids: CSVHASLPGMGNTIYF. CDR3 bases: TGCAGCGTCCACGCTTCTTTGCCAGGGATGGGAAACACCATATATTTT.

This clone was detected a few times. The gene calls are TRBV6-5 and TRBJ1-5; 8 bases are shared with TRBD1. This CDR3 has 15 amino acids. V gave up 6 bases and J gave up 4 bases; unmatched junction bases: 8. CDR1 MNHEY and CDR2 SVGAGI come from the germline V gene. The CDR3, as DNA: TGTGCCAGCAGAGGAACAGGGGGAGGGAATCAGCCCCAGCATTTT. Amino acid sequence: CASRGTGGGNQPQHF.

The rearrangement uses TRBV13 and TRBJ1-2, with TRBD1 as a possible D gene (6 bases). The CDR3 has 15 residues. V was cut by 5 bases and J by 4 bases, with 17 bases left in between. Germline V lookup: CDR1 PRHDT, CDR2 FYEKMQ (reference sequence). The CDR3 loop reads CASSGGGQKTYGYTF. CDR3 in DNA: TGTGCCAGCAGCGGGGGGGGCCAAAAGACCTATGGCTACACCTTC.

V usage is TRBV9 and J usage is TRBJ1-3, with no clear D. CDR1 SGDLS and CDR2 YYNGEE come from the germline V gene. V dropped 3 bases and J dropped 0 bases, with 10 bases sitting between them. This CDR3 is built from 15 residues. The DNA for the CDR3 is TGTGCCAGCAGCGGCAGGCTCAGCTCTGGAAACACCATATATTTT. Amino acids: CASSGRLSSGNTIYF.

This clone was observed a single time. The chain recombines TRBV19 with TRBJ2-3, with TRBD2 matching 16 bases. V gave up 4 bases and J gave up 0 bases; unmatched junction bases: 4. Germline CDR1 LNHDA, CDR2 SQIVND (reference sequence). The CDR3 is made up of 18 amino acids. This chain's CDR3 is CASSTGLAGGWSTDTQYF. The CDR3 region has the DNA TGTGCCAGTAGTACGGGACTAGCGGGAGGGTGGAGCACAGATACGCAGTATTTT.

The V gene is TRBV2, the J gene TRBJ1-5, with D uncertain. The V end lost 1 base, the J end lost 0 bases, and 13 bases lay between the germline ends. Germline loops: CDR1 SNHLY, CDR2 FYNNEI. This CDR3 has 17 amino acids. The CDR3 DNA reads TGTGCCAGCAGTGAAGGTGGGAGAGAGAATAGCAATCAGCCCCAGCATTTT. Translation: CASSEGGRENSNQPQHF.

This sequence joins TRBV7-3 and TRBJ1-1, with D hard to call. Germline CDR1 and CDR2: SGHTA and FQGTGA. V dropped 3 bases and J dropped 1 base, with 6 bases sitting between them. The CDR3 extends over 13 amino acids. This CDR3 reads CASSFSQNTEAFF. The DNA of the CDR3 is TGTGCCAGCAGCTTTTCGCAGAACACTGAAGCTTTCTTT.

This sequence joins TRBV27 and TRBJ2-3, with 8 bases identical to TRBD1. This CDR3 has 19 residues. V dropped 2 bases and J dropped 5; count of bases not matched to a gene: 18. Germline lookup yields CDR1 MNHEY and CDR2 SMNVEV (reference sequence). CDR3 region: CASSLRRTTGTGEGDTQYF. The CDR3 DNA is TGTGCCAGCAGTTTACGGAGAACAACCGGGACAGGCGAGGGAGATACGCAGTATTTT.

V is TRBV18 and J is TRBJ2-1, with D tentatively TRBD2 (6 bases). The germline V and J ends were trimmed by 1 base and 7 bases, with 14 bases remaining between them. Germline assignment: CDR1 KGHSH and CDR2 LQKENI. The CDR3 runs 15 residues. The CDR3 bases are TGTGCCAGCTCACCACTGGGGACGGCGGGGAATGAGCAGTTCTTC. Translated: CASSPLGTAGNEQFF.

The chain uses TRBV10-3 and TRBJ2-1; 7 positions agree with TRBD1. CDR1 and CDR2 from the germline V gene are ENHRY and SYGVKD. Trimming took 6 bases from V and 7 from J; bases not matched to a gene: 12. The CDR3 has 15 amino acids. Written as DNA, the CDR3 is TGTGCCATCAGCAACCGGGACAGTTCAACGAATGAGCAGTTCTTC. It codes for CAISNRDSSTNEQFF.

This clone has more than one count but fewer than ten. The chain joins TRBV4-1 to TRBJ2-7; TRBD1 aligns across 7 bases. The CDR3 contains 16 residues. V lost 4 bases to trimming and J lost 2 bases; unmatched junction nucleotides: 11. CDR1 is MGHRA, CDR2 YSYEKL, per germline. The DNA of the CDR3 is TGCGCCAGCAGCCCGGCAGAGACAGGGCTTACCTACGAGCAGTACTTC. Translating gives CASSPAETGLTYEQYF.

The CDR3 protein is CASSRRGRHTEAFF. The CDR3 DNA reads as TGTGCCAGCAGTCGCAGGGGAAGGCACACTGAAGCTTTCTTT. The chain carries TRBV28 and TRBJ1-1; the D gene is possibly TRBD1 (6 bases). The CDR3 runs 14 residues. Deletions cut 5 bases from V and 3 bases from J, with 13 bases between. Germline CDR1 is MDHEN and CDR2 is SYDVKM. Full variable domain (outside the CDR3, taken from reference TRBV28 and TRBJ1-1): DVKVTQSSRYLVKRTGEKVFLECVQDMDHENMFWYRQDPGLGLRLIYFSYDVKMKEKGDIPEGYSVSREKKERFSLILESASTNQTSMYLCASSRRGRHTEAFFGQGTRLTVV.

V is TRBV27 and J is TRBJ1-6; tentative D call: TRBD1 (6 bases). Germline V gene data show CDR1 as MNHEY and CDR2 as SMNVEV (reference sequence). This CDR3 has 18 amino acids. The V and J ends lost 5 bases and 2 bases respectively, with 19 bases between them. The CDR3 coding sequence is TGTGCCAGCAGTCCAACCGGACAGCAAAATACCTATAATTCACCCCTCCACTTT. Protein sequence: CASSPTGQQNTYNSPLHF.

V usage is TRBV11-2 and J usage is TRBJ2-1; D ambiguous. Trimming removed 0 bases at V and 13 bases at J, with 13 bases between. Germline V gene data show CDR1 as SGHAT and CDR2 as FQNNGV. CDR3 length equals 13 residues. DNA of the CDR3: TGTGCCAGCAGCTTAGATCAAGTGGCTAGACAGTTCTTC. Translating it yields CASSLDQVARQFF.

The rearrangement uses TRBV18 and TRBJ2-5; D ambiguous. Trimming took 3 bases from V and 2 from J, leaving 4 bases between them. The CDR3 extends over 12 amino acids. Germline CDR1 reads KGHSH; CDR2 reads LQKENI. The CDR3 loop is CASSPVQETQYF. CDR3 DNA sequence: TGTGCCAGCTCACCGGTACAAGAGACCCAGTACTTC.

This chain links TRBV27 with TRBJ2-5; 12 bases align to TRBD2. Germline V gene data show CDR1 as MNHEY and CDR2 as SMNVEV (reference sequence). The CDR3 runs to 16 residues. The junction had 9 bases not matched to a gene; V was cut back by 6 bases and J by 4 bases. CDR3: CASSHPPGLAGETQYF. The CDR3 region has the DNA TGTGCCAGCAGCCACCCACCGGGACTAGCGGGAGAGACCCAGTACTTC.

This chain uses TRBV19 with TRBJ1-1; tentative D call: TRBD1 (5 bases). The germline CDR1 and CDR2 sequences are LNHDA and SQIVND (reference sequence). V lost 6 bases and J 4 bases, leaving 12 bases between the germline ends. CDR3 length equals 13 residues. The CDR3 DNA reads TGTGCCAGTAGGGGGTGGGGGACCACTGAAGCTTTCTTT. The encoded protein is CASRGWGTTEAFF.

This clone was detected once. The chain employs TRBV27 and TRBJ1-2, with D perhaps TRBD1 (6 bases). CDR1 MNHEY and CDR2 SMNVEV come from the germline V gene (reference sequence). Trimming cost V 4 bases and J 4 bases, with 22 bases left between them. There are 17 residues in the CDR3. CDR3 amino acids: CASSSLFGNREGYGYTF. The DNA of the CDR3 is TGTGCCAGCAGTTCACTCTTTGGGAACAGGGAGGGCTATGGCTACACCTTC.

The DNA of the CDR3 is TGCGCCAGCAGCTTGGGAGCCGAATATGAAGCTTTCTTT. Translated: CASSLGAEYEAFF. V gene TRBV5-1 combines with J gene TRBJ1-1, with D unresolved. Germline CDR1 reads SGHRS; CDR2 reads YFSETQ. CDR3 length: 13 residues. V lost 0 bases, J lost 7 bases, and 10 bases lay in between.

The chain links TRBV29-1 to TRBJ1-4; 8 nucleotides align to TRBD1. Germline V gene sequence: CDR1 SQVTM, CDR2 ANQGSEA. After removal of 8 bases from V and 0 bases from J, the junction contained 8 bases not matched to a gene. This CDR3 has 15 residues. As DNA, the CDR3 is TGCAGCCCGGGGGACAGGAGTGCAACTAATGAAAAACTGTTTTTT. It translates to CSPGDRSATNEKLFF.

This clone was observed a single time. The CDR3 spells CASSVGAGDTGELFF. The CDR3 nucleotides are TGTGCCAGCAGTGTCGGGGCAGGGGACACCGGGGAGCTGTTTTTT. J is TRBJ2-2 and V is TRBV6-4; maybe TRBD1 (6 bases). V was cut by 4 bases and J by 3 bases, with 12 bases left in between. This CDR3 has 15 residues. CDR1 and CDR2 from the germline V gene are MRHNA and SNTAGT.

The chain links TRBV29-1 to TRBJ2-6; D not certain. Trimming took off 6 bases at V and 0 bases at J, with 18 bases between the two ends. Germline CDR1 and CDR2: SQVTM and ANQGSEA. The CDR3 loop spans 17 amino acids. This CDR3 is CSVSDTTSSSGANVLTF. The CDR3 DNA reads TGCAGCGTCTCAGATACGACATCCAGCTCTGGGGCCAACGTCCTGACTTTC.

The rearrangement joins TRBV5-1 to TRBJ1-2; no clear D. CDR3 length equals 13 residues. V lost 1 base and J 5 bases, leaving 9 bases between the germline ends. Germline V lookup: CDR1 SGHRS, CDR2 YFSETQ. The CDR3 loop is CASSLPHGYGYTF. In DNA, the CDR3 is TGCGCCAGCAGCTTGCCTCACGGATATGGCTACACCTTC. The variable domain in full, with the rest retrieved from reference TRBV5-1 and TRBJ1-2, is KAGVTQTPRYLIKTRGQQVTLSCSPISGHRSVSWYQQTPGQGLQFLFEYFSETQRNKGNFPGRFSGRQFSNSRSEMNVSTLELGDSALYLCASSLPHGYGYTFGSGTRLTVV.

The rearrangement joins TRBV5-5 to TRBJ1-2; D ambiguous. The CDR3 length is 15 residues. Trimming removed 4 bases from V and 4 bases from J, with 17 bases in between. The germline gives CDR1 SGHKS, CDR2 YYEKEE (reference sequence). In DNA form, the CDR3 reads TGTGCCAGCAGCATCGACCCTGGGCACTTCTATGGCTACACCTTC. This gives the protein CASSIDPGHFYGYTF.